This TCR beta chain was sequenced during a study of early T cells in non-severe SARS-CoV-2 infection. Overall study context: Sequencing was performed on bulk RNA from unsorted whole blood, leaving chains unpaired.

The library protocol tagged individual cDNA molecules with unique molecular identifiers. MiXCR was run by TCRdb on the 5' RACE reads, yielding one entry per CDR3 protein. The profile shows about 32,000 distinct CDR3 sequences, about 3.8% of them singletons. Germline V gives CDR1 SGDLS, CDR2 YYNGEE. V lost 4 bases to trimming and J lost 4 bases; unmatched junction nucleotides: 4. The CDR3 covers 14 residues. This clonotype was counted ten times or more. The sample comprised whole blood. The sequence was obtained from an adult who was a healthcare worker with PCR-confirmed SARS-CoV-2 infection or an uninfected control (not recorded which). The chain carries TRBV9 and TRBJ2-1; TRBD2 aligns across 8 bases. In DNA form, the CDR3 reads TGTGCCAGCAGCTCAGCGGGGGCATACAATGAGCAGTTCTTC. As protein: CASSSAGAYNEQFF.